The 8 T cell receptor beta chains below all came from one sample that was sequenced in a study of blood T cells in healthy people across ages. Next came a second PCR, run for roughly 7 to 12 cycles, which used a sample-barcoded 5' primer along with a J-beta primer mix. MiXCR was run by TCRdb on the 5' RACE reads, yielding one entry per CDR3 protein. The sample carries about 800,000 distinct CDR3 sequences, over 45% recorded once. Sequenced: blood. These receptors all stem from a man aged 30-40 years in good health.

The chain combines TRBV9 with TRBJ1-2; 7 bases match TRBD1. V was pared by 0 bases and J by 11 bases, with 19 bases of the junction left unmatched. The CDR3 runs to 17 residues. Germline CDR1 is SGDLS and CDR2 is YYNGEE. The CDR3 DNA sequence: TGTGCCAGCAGCGTAGGTAGGGAGGGGACAGCGGCGCATGTTTACACCTTC. Translation gives CASSVGREGTAAHVYTF.

This sequence joins TRBV2 and TRBJ1-1; 8 nucleotides agree with TRBD1. The length of the CDR3 is 14 residues. Germline trimming cut 5 bases from V and 5 bases from J; bases unmatched to any gene: 7. The germline V gene has CDR1 SNHLY and CDR2 FYNNEI. The CDR3 DNA sequence: TGTGCCAGCAGTTCCACAGGGGGGGAAACTGAAGCTTTCTTT. Residues: CASSSTGGETEAFF.

The chain recombines TRBV7-2 with TRBJ1-2; no reliable D call. The CDR3 sequence is 13 residues long. Trimming took off 2 bases at V and 7 bases at J, with 11 bases between the two ends. The germline gives CDR1 SGHTA, CDR2 FQGNSA. The CDR3: CASSLSSGFGYTF. The DNA of the CDR3 is TGTGCCAGCAGCTTATCGTCCGGGTTTGGCTACACCTTC.

This clonotype has a handful of counts. The J gene is TRBJ1-2, the V gene TRBV4-1; the D gene is possibly TRBD1 (5 bases). The germline V gene encodes CDR1 MGHRA and CDR2 YSYEKL. Between the trimmed V and J ends, which lost 4 bases and 3 bases, there was a span of 18 bases. The CDR3 is made up of 16 amino acids. As DNA, the CDR3 is TGCGCCAGCAGCCCGATTGACAGTAAACCTTACTATGGCTACACCTTC. Its translation: CASSPIDSKPYYGYTF.

The chain is built from TRBV6-1 and TRBJ2-3; D might be TRBD1 (5 bases). This CDR3 region has 16 residues. V lost 2 bases, J lost 6 bases, and 18 bases lay in between. The germline V gene encodes CDR1 MNHNS and CDR2 SASEGT. The CDR3 sequence is CASSEPPSESGDTQYF. CDR3 bases: TGTGCCAGCAGTGAACCCCCTTCTGAGTCAGGGGATACGCAGTATTTT.

This clonotype came up a few times. The chain carries TRBV21-1 and TRBJ1-5. TRBV21-1 is tagged as a pseudogene. This CDR3 contains 10 residues. The CDR3 sequence is CARRNQPQHF. In nucleotides, the CDR3 is TGTGCCAGGAGAAATCAGCCCCAGCATTTT.

This clonotype appeared a few times. CDR3: CASIQGANYGYTF. For the CDR3, the DNA is TGTGCCAGCATACAGGGGGCAAACTATGGCTACACCTTC. The chain joins TRBV7-2 to TRBJ1-2; 9 nucleotides align to TRBD1. CDR3 length: 13 residues. The germline gives CDR1 SGHTA, CDR2 FQGNSA. V shed 7 bases and J 2 bases; nucleotides not matched to a gene: 2.

This clonotype was counted a few times. The J gene is TRBJ2-1, the V gene TRBV4-3, with D perhaps matching TRBD1 (5 bases). The germline CDR1 and CDR2 sequences are LGHNA and YSLEER. CDR3 size: 14 residues. V lost 0 bases and J 8 bases, leaving 11 bases between the germline ends. CDR3 in DNA: TGCGCCAGCAGCCAAGATGGCAGGGCGGATGAGCAGTTCTTC. It yields the protein CASSQDGRADEQFF.